A single sample gave rise to the 17 T cell receptor beta chains below, sequenced in a study of T cell repertoires in cytomegalovirus infection. Antigens for these TCRs are unknown. TCRdb ran MiXCR on the reads and lists one entry per CDR3 protein. The sample consists of 900,000 to 950,000 distinct CDR3 sequences, less than 40% of them appearing once. Here the sequenced sample was cultured CD8+ T cells from PBMCs, taken from culture after CMV antigen stimulation. These receptor sequences come from a human donor in good health (CMV status not recorded). Some clones in this sample may be carry-over from other donors' samples.

In the case of this clonotype: One end of the junction fails to match germline, which may point to a read error. The chain joins TRBV19 to TRBJ1-2; D unresolved. Germline assignment: CDR1 LNHDA and CDR2 SQIVND (reference sequence). This CDR3 has 15 amino acids. This CDR3 reads CASSSPRYSSYDYTF. The CDR3 DNA is TGTGCCAGTAGTTCCCCGAGGTACTCCTCATATGACTACACCTTC.

The table lists this clonotype with a few counts. The chain recombines TRBV7-9 with TRBJ2-1, with 9 bases lining up with TRBD2. The CDR3 is 16 amino acids. CDR1 and CDR2 (germline): SEHNR, FQNEAQ (reference sequence). Losses at the gene ends were 1 base for V and 4 bases for J; bases not matched to a gene: 5. CDR3 residues: CASSLVGGGDYNEQFF. The CDR3 coding sequence is TGTGCCAGCAGCTTAGTCGGCGGGGGGGATTACAATGAGCAGTTCTTC. The full variable domain, rest sourced from reference TRBV7-9 and TRBJ2-1, is DTGVSQNPRHKITKRGQNVTFRCDPISEHNRLYWYRQTLGQGPEFLTYFQNEAQLEKSRLLSDRFSAERPKGSFSTLEIQRTEQGDSAMYLCASSLVGGGDYNEQFFGPGTRLTVL.

With regard to this clonotype: A much more abundant neighbour one base away suggests this may be a read error. The chain joins TRBV7-6 to TRBJ2-1; 9 bases line up with TRBD1. CDR1 SGHVS and CDR2 FNYEAQ come from the germline V gene. The trim removed 1 base at V and 3 bases at J, leaving 7 bases unmatched. CDR3 length: 17 residues. Here the CDR3 reads CASSLEGQGEHYNEQFF. CDR3 sequence (DNA): TGTGCCAGCAGCTTAGAGGGACAGGGCGAACACTACAATGAGCAGTTCTTC.

The chain combines TRBV7-9 with TRBJ2-3; 7 bases line up with TRBD2. CDR3 length equals 16 residues. Trimming removed 5 bases from V and 2 bases from J; junction bases left unmatched: 10. Germline V gives CDR1 SEHNR, CDR2 FQNEAQ (reference sequence). The DNA of the CDR3 is TGTGCCAGCAGCCAATCGCGGGGGTCCCTCACAGATACGCAGTATTTT. As protein: CASSQSRGSLTDTQYF.

The chain employs TRBV2 and TRBJ2-7; no firm D call. The germline CDR1 and CDR2 sequences are SNHLY and FYNNEI. V shed 3 bases and J shed 5 bases, with 8 bases lying between them. This CDR3 has 12 amino acids. The CDR3 sequence is CASSEARHEQYV. The DNA of the CDR3 is TGTGCCAGCAGTGAGGCGAGACACGAGCAGTACGTC.

The chain joins TRBV27 to TRBJ2-1, with D perhaps TRBD1 (6 bases). Germline V gene lookup returns CDR1 MNHEY and CDR2 SMNVEV (reference sequence). V dropped 5 bases and J dropped 4 bases, with 12 bases sitting between them. The CDR3 runs 14 residues. CDR3 sequence (DNA): TGTGCCAGCAGTAGGGGACACCCTTACAATGAGCAGTTCTTC. This gives the protein CASSRGHPYNEQFF.

J is TRBJ2-3 and V is TRBV11-2, with TRBD2 identical over 10 bases. CDR1 is SGHAT and CDR2 is FQNNGV in the germline V gene. CDR3 length equals 16 residues. Germline trimming cut 3 bases from V and 10 bases from J; bases unmatched to any gene: 13. This chain's CDR3 is CASSLGPAGGLGPQYF. For the CDR3, the DNA is TGTGCCAGCAGCTTGGGGCCAGCGGGGGGGCTAGGTCCGCAGTATTTT.

Only a few counts were recorded for this clonotype. This chain joins TRBV27 and TRBJ1-2; no reliable D call. CDR3 length equals 14 residues. The germline V gene has CDR1 MNHEY and CDR2 SMNVEV (reference sequence). V was pared by 5 bases and J by 7 bases, with 17 bases between. CDR3 sequence (DNA): TGTGCCAGCAGTACCGGGCCTGGGGTTAGTGGCTACACCTTC. It is translated as CASSTGPGVSGYTF.

This clonotype was counted only a few times. This sequence may be a read error, since a much larger clone differs from it by one base. The chain recombines TRBV19 with TRBJ1-1; D unresolved. The CDR3 loop spans 12 amino acids. Germline V gene data show CDR1 as LNHDA and CDR2 as SQIVND (reference sequence). CDR3 amino acids: CASSIGNAEAFF. Here the CDR3 DNA reads TGTGCCAGTAGTATTGGGAACGCTGAAGCTTTCTTT.

This clonotype was seen a single time. The chain uses TRBV29-1 and TRBJ1-2, with D possibly being TRBD1 (5 bases). The V gene lost 8 bases and the J gene lost 2 bases, with 15 bases spanning the gap. Per germline, CDR1 SQVTM and CDR2 ANQGSEA. The CDR3 sequence is 13 residues long. In nucleotides, the CDR3 is TGCAGCTTCGAAGTCCGGGACAACTATGGCTACACCTTC. Translated, it gives CSFEVRDNYGYTF.

This clonotype came up a few times. The V call is TRBV9, the J call TRBJ2-1, with D perhaps being TRBD1 or TRBD2 (5 bases each). Trimming took 7 bases from V and 13 from J, leaving 12 bases between them. CDR1 is SGDLS, CDR2 YYNGEE, per germline. The CDR3 is 10 amino acids. The CDR3 DNA reads as TGTGCCAGCGGGACCGGGCTCCAGTTCTTC. Encoded protein: CASGTGLQFF.

The sample holds many counts of this clonotype. The chain links TRBV7-2 to TRBJ2-7; 8 bases match TRBD2. There are 15 residues in the CDR3. CDR1 and CDR2 (germline): SGHTA, FQGNSA. Trimming took 5 bases from V and 0 from J; bases not matched to a gene: 6. The CDR3 DNA follows: TGTGCCAGCAGCCCCGTAGCGGGGCTCTCCTACGAGCAGTACGTC. This sequence encodes CASSPVAGLSYEQYV.

The table lists this clonotype with a few counts. CDR3 in DNA: TGTGCCAGCAGCTTGACAGTGATACCCAAGGAGACCCAGTACTTC. Its translation is CASSLTVIPKETQYF. V gene TRBV7-6 combines with J gene TRBJ2-5, with D perhaps TRBD1 (5 bases). The V gene's germline CDR1 is SGHVS and CDR2 FNYEAQ. With 3 bases removed from V and 5 bases from J, the gap between germline ends came to 16 bases. This CDR3 is 15 amino acids long. The complete variable domain, with remaining parts taken from reference TRBV7-6 and TRBJ2-5, reads GAGVSQSPRYKVTKRGQDVALRCDPISGHVSLYWYRQALGQGPEFLTYFNYEAQQDKSGLPNDRFSAERPEGSISTLTIQRTEQRDSAMYRCASSLTVIPKETQYFGPGTRLLVL.

Only a few counts were recorded for this clonotype. This rearrangement joins TRBV29-1 to TRBJ2-6, with D perhaps TRBD1 (6 bases). Deletions cut 7 bases from V and 2 bases from J, with 6 bases between. The CDR3 runs to 12 residues. From germline, CDR1 is SQVTM and CDR2 ANQGSEA. CDR3 bases: TGCAGCGCAGGGGCTGGGGCCAACGTCCTGACTTTC. Amino acid sequence: CSAGAGANVLTF.

The chain has TRBV7-9 and TRBJ1-1, with D unresolved. Germline V gene lookup returns CDR1 SEHNR and CDR2 FQNEAQ (reference sequence). The CDR3 runs to 14 residues. Trimming removed 3 bases from V and 8 bases from J, with 16 bases in between. CDR3 amino acids: CASSFPLSDLEAFF. The CDR3 DNA reads as TGTGCCAGCAGCTTTCCGTTGTCAGACTTGGAAGCTTTCTTT.

About this clonotype itself: The junction does not match germline at one end; this may be a read error. This chain uses TRBV5-3 with TRBJ2-5; D may be TRBD1 or TRBD2 (6 bases each). TRBV5-3 is recorded as an ORF, its role being uncertain. The length of the CDR3 is 17 residues. The CDR3 spells CASSLGGLADIQETQYF. In DNA form, the CDR3 reads TGTGCCAGCAGCTTGGGGGGCCTAGCAGATATTCAAGAGACCCAGTACTTC.

In its sample, this clonotype was seen many times. This chain links TRBV12-3 or TRBV12-4 with TRBJ1-6, with 8 nucleotides matching TRBD1. This CDR3 spans 16 amino acids. V was clipped by 7 bases and J by 5 bases; unmatched bases: 10. This CDR3 is CASTPDRGLNNSPLHF. The DNA for the CDR3 is TGTGCCAGCACTCCTGACAGGGGACTTAATAATTCACCCCTCCACTTT.